This note documents a single TCR beta chain sequence. Antigen unknown. Unique molecular identifiers were incorporated into the prepared TCRbeta library. TCRdb recomputed calls from the PCR reads with MiXCR, one row per CDR3 protein. The table records 65,000 to 85,000 distinct CDR3 sequences, roughly a tenth of them present only once. The sample belongs to a study of T-cell reconstitution after alpha-beta-depleted transplantation in children. Germline V gene data show CDR1 as MGHDK and CDR2 as SYGVNS. This CDR3 has 16 residues. The ends were cut back, 3 bases at V and 9 bases at J, with 21 bases in the middle. Regarding the study as a whole: Several hundred expanded graft clones reportedly were the source of alpha-beta T cells about two months after transplant.

The TCR comes from a boy aged 10-17 years with acute myeloid leukemia, due to receive a stem cell transplant. The sequencing used PBMCs, collected before TCRalphabeta/CD19-depleted stem cell transplant. The rearrangement links TRBV25-1 to TRBJ2-1; D possibly corresponds to TRBD2 (7 bases). The CDR3 DNA sequence: TGTGCCAGCAGTGACCGTGGGGGGGGCGCCTCAGGTGAGCAGTTCTTC. It specifies CASSDRGGGASGEQFF.